This passage covers 30 T cell receptor beta chains from one sample sequenced in a study of blood T cell repertoires in COVID-19. Assay used: immunoSEQ multiplex PCR; TCRdb lists only in-frame clones, some missing. The repertoire includes approximately 75,000 clones, 75% to 85% of them detected once, and approximately 7% sits in the top ten. Material for sequencing was peripheral blood. The origin of the receptors is a man younger than 40 with COVID-19, enrolled during active disease.

The chain employs TRBV7-2 and TRBJ1-2, with D possibly being TRBD1 (6 bases). The CDR3 sequence is 14 residues long. Trimming stripped 5 bases from V and 4 bases from J, with 14 bases between. From germline, CDR1 is SGHTA and CDR2 FQGNSA. CDR3 protein: CASSQQGRSYGYTF. The CDR3 nucleotides read TGTGCCAGCAGCCAACAGGGTCGCAGCTATGGCTACACCTTC. Variable domain in full (rest from reference TRBV7-2 and TRBJ1-2): GAGVSQSPSNKVTEKGKDVELRCDPISGHTALYWYRQSLGQGLEFLIYFQGNSAPDKSGLPSDRFSAERTGGSVSTLTIQRTQQEDSAVYLCASSQQGRSYGYTFGSGTRLTVV.

This clone appeared a single time. The CDR3 protein is CASGRAGVDQPQHF. The CDR3 nucleotides are TGTGCCAGTGGCAGGGCAGGGGTGGATCAGCCCCAGCATTTT. J is TRBJ1-5 and V is TRBV9, with a possible D match to TRBD1 (6 bases). The CDR3 is 14 residues long. Germline lookup yields CDR1 SGDLS and CDR2 YYNGEE. V lost 8 bases to trimming and J lost 5 bases, with 17 bases between them.

The chain employs TRBV14 and TRBJ2-1, with D unclear. Germline assignment: CDR1 SGHDN and CDR2 FVKESK. The CDR3 covers 19 residues. Trimming shortened V by 1 base and J by 6 bases, and 25 bases separated the two germline ends. CDR3 loop: CASSQVHSSFSSVTNEQFF. CDR3 nucleotides: TGTGCCAGCAGCCAAGTGCACTCCTCTTTCTCATCGGTCACCAATGAGCAGTTCTTC.

The chain uses TRBV18 and TRBJ2-3, with 13 bases identical to TRBD2. The CDR3 spans 16 residues. CDR1 and CDR2 (germline): KGHSH, LQKENI. J lost 2 bases, V lost 3 bases, and 2 bases had no gene match. As DNA, the CDR3 is TGTGCCAGCTCACCGGGACTAGCGGGAATCACAGATACGCAGTATTTT. This codes for CASSPGLAGITDTQYF.

The genes are TRBV18 and TRBJ2-1; D may be TRBD2 (6 bases). Germline loops: CDR1 KGHSH, CDR2 LQKENI. The V end was cut by 0 bases, the J end by 11 bases, with 11 bases between. CDR3 length: 13 amino acids. The CDR3 sequence: CASSPPELAQQFF. The CDR3 coding sequence is TGTGCCAGCTCACCACCGGAACTAGCCCAGCAGTTCTTC.

The genes are TRBV5-4 and TRBJ2-1, with 11 bases identical to TRBD2. The CDR3 contains 15 residues. V trimming: 2 bases; J trimming: 6 bases; junction bases outside the gene matches: 4. The germline V gene has CDR1 SGHNT and CDR2 YYREEE (reference sequence). Written as DNA, the CDR3 is TGTGCCAGCAGCTTCGGACTAGCGGGCCTCAATGAGCAGTTCTTC. Amino acid sequence: CASSFGLAGLNEQFF.

The chain recombines TRBV5-1 with TRBJ2-1; 9 bases match TRBD2. Germline trimming cut 7 bases from V and 2 bases from J; bases unmatched to any gene: 4. The CDR3 is 14 residues long. Germline CDR1 SGHRS, CDR2 YFSETQ. The CDR3 DNA reads as TGCGCCAGCGCAGCGGGAGGTCCCTACAATGAGCAGTTCTTC. It translates to CASAAGGPYNEQFF.

V is TRBV14 and J is TRBJ2-3, with TRBD2 matching 7 bases. Germline V CDR1 and CDR2: SGHDN, FVKESK. The CDR3 covers 16 residues. Trimming removed 0 bases from V and 8 bases from J; junction bases left unmatched: 11. CDR3 DNA: TGTGCCAGCAGCCAAGATTGGGCGGGAGTAGGACGTACGCAGTATTTT. Residues: CASSQDWAGVGRTQYF.

V usage is TRBV29-1 and J usage is TRBJ1-1, with 9 bases lining up with TRBD1. With V trimmed by 7 bases and J by 5 bases, 8 bases remained unmatched. Germline CDR1 is SQVTM and CDR2 is ANQGSEA. The CDR3 consists of 13 residues. DNA for the CDR3: TGCAGCGCCTCGACAGGGGGGCGGACTGAAGCTTTCTTT. Residues: CSASTGGRTEAFF.

The rearrangement joins TRBV27 to TRBJ2-5, with D possibly matching TRBD1 (5 bases). V shed 6 bases and J shed 4 bases, with 18 bases lying between them. This CDR3 has 15 amino acids. Germline CDR1 MNHEY, CDR2 SMNVEV (reference sequence). CDR3 amino acids: CASRLDNRVRETQYF. The DNA for the CDR3 is TGTGCCAGCAGACTGGACAACCGGGTTCGAGAGACCCAGTACTTC.

The chain joins TRBV2 to TRBJ2-7; tentative D call: TRBD1 (6 bases). This CDR3 is 14 amino acids long. Germline V gene data show CDR1 as SNHLY and CDR2 as FYNNEI. V was pared by 5 bases and J by 6 bases, with 17 bases between. The DNA for the CDR3 is TGTGCCAGCAGTACCGGGACATCCGCTTTCGAGCAGTACTTC. Translation: CASSTGTSAFEQYF.

As concerns this clone: Additional DNA sequences in this sample encode the identical CDR3. The CDR3 bases are TGTGCCAGCAGCTCAGGGAATCAGCCCCAGCATTTT. Its protein product is CASSSGNQPQHF. The rearrangement joins TRBV5-6 to TRBJ1-5, with a weak D call TRBD1 (5 bases). V shed 3 bases and J shed 4 bases, with 5 bases lying between them. The V gene's germline CDR1 is SGHDT and CDR2 YYEEEE. This CDR3 contains 12 residues.

This chain connects TRBV5-4 to TRBJ1-2; maybe TRBD1 (5 bases). Trimming took off 3 bases at V and 0 bases at J, with 15 bases between the two ends. This CDR3 is 16 amino acids long. CDR1 is SGHNT and CDR2 is YYREEE in the germline V gene (reference sequence). DNA of the CDR3: TGTGCCAGCAGCTGGGGAAGAAGGACAACTAACTATGGCTACACCTTC. It encodes CASSWGRRTTNYGYTF.

This rearrangement joins TRBV4-1 to TRBJ2-1, with 9 bases identical to TRBD1. Germline values: CDR1 MGHRA, CDR2 YSYEKL. The V and J ends lost 0 bases and 4 bases, in that order; junction bases with no gene match: 7. This CDR3 comprises 17 residues. The CDR3 coding sequence is TGCGCCAGCAGCCAAGATCACCGGGACAGGGCTTACAATGAGCAGTTCTTC. Protein: CASSQDHRDRAYNEQFF.

This rearrangement joins TRBV28 to TRBJ1-1; D remains unclear. The V end lost 4 bases, the J end lost 11 bases, and 11 bases lay between the germline ends. CDR1 and CDR2 from the germline V gene are MDHEN and SYDVKM. CDR3 length: 11 amino acids. CDR3 in amino acids: CASSSNQKAFF. CDR3 nucleotides: TGTGCCAGCAGTTCCAATCAGAAGGCTTTCTTT.

The V and J genes are TRBV6-5 and TRBJ2-5; perhaps TRBD1 as D (6 bases). V lost 10 bases, J lost 0 bases, and 18 bases lay in between. This CDR3 has 15 residues. CDR1 MNHEY and CDR2 SVGAGI come from the germline V gene. The CDR3 spells CATQSRDNYQETQYF. In DNA, the CDR3 is TGTGCCACCCAGTCCCGGGACAACTACCAAGAGACCCAGTACTTC.

V is TRBV7-8 and J is TRBJ2-7, with 7 bases identical to TRBD2. CDR1 and CDR2 from the germline V gene are SGHVS and FQNEAQ. The CDR3 loop spans 14 amino acids. Trimming took 5 bases from V and 4 from J; bases not matched to a gene: 8. The CDR3 region is CASSPSGGSYEQYF. The CDR3 DNA reads TGTGCCAGCAGCCCCTCGGGCGGGAGTTACGAGCAGTACTTC.

The chain carries TRBV4-1 and TRBJ1-5; 8 bases map to TRBD1. The V gene end was trimmed by 4 bases and the J gene end by 1 base; junction bases not matched to a gene: 6. Germline V gives CDR1 MGHRA, CDR2 YSYEKL. The CDR3 is 16 amino acids. This CDR3 is CASSLAGGKSNQPQHF. In nucleotides, the CDR3 is TGCGCCAGCAGCCTCGCAGGGGGCAAAAGCAATCAGCCCCAGCATTTT.

V usage is TRBV6-2 or TRBV6-3 and J usage is TRBJ2-4; 7 nucleotides line up with TRBD1. Germline V gene sequence: CDR1 MNHEY, CDR2 SVGEGT. J was trimmed by 4 bases and V by 4 bases; bases with no gene match: 10. CDR3 size: 16 residues. The CDR3 DNA is TGTGCCAGCAGTTTCCCGTCCACGGGACAGAAAAACATTCAGTACTTC. Its translation: CASSFPSTGQKNIQYF.

This chain connects TRBV11-3 to TRBJ2-3, with 14 bases identical to TRBD2. The CDR3 loop spans 14 amino acids. J lost 10 bases, V lost 4 bases, and 4 bases had no gene match. Per germline, CDR1 SGHNT and CDR2 YENEEA. The DNA of the CDR3 is TGTGCCAGCAGCTCCGGGACTAGCGGGAGAGCGCAGTATTTT. The encoded protein is CASSSGTSGRAQYF.

This chain connects TRBV9 to TRBJ1-5; D is ambiguous. Trimming left V 0 bases short and J 5 bases short, with 12 bases between. CDR3 length equals 15 residues. CDR1 and CDR2 from the germline V gene are SGDLS and YYNGEE. The chain's CDR3 is CASSVGAAVDQPQHF. The CDR3 DNA sequence: TGTGCCAGCAGCGTAGGGGCAGCTGTTGATCAGCCCCAGCATTTT.

The V and J genes are TRBV19 and TRBJ2-7, with a tentative D call TRBD1 (6 bases). The V end was cut by 1 base, the J end by 3 bases, with 19 bases between. This CDR3 is 17 amino acids long. Germline values: CDR1 LNHDA, CDR2 SQIVND (reference sequence). Here the CDR3 DNA reads TGTGCCAGTAGTATAGCCTCCTCCGGGACACAGATCTACGAGCAGTACTTC. Translated: CASSIASSGTQIYEQYF.

This chain connects TRBV11-2 to TRBJ1-6; D gene unclear. With 4 bases removed from V and 8 bases from J, the gap between germline ends came to 21 bases. Germline CDR1 SGHAT, CDR2 FQNNGV. There are 17 residues in the CDR3. The CDR3: CASSSGGGFPLYSPLHF. CDR3 bases: TGTGCCAGCAGCTCCGGAGGCGGGTTTCCCTTATATTCACCCCTCCACTTT.

V is TRBV19 and J is TRBJ1-2, with 7 bases that match TRBD1. The CDR3 sequence is 14 residues long. The J segment lost 4 bases and the V segment lost 1 base, leaving 3 bases of the junction unmatched. CDR1 and CDR2 (germline): LNHDA, SQIVND (reference sequence). This CDR3 is CASSIAGQLYGYTF. The CDR3 bases are TGTGCCAGTAGTATAGCGGGACAGCTCTATGGCTACACCTTC. The full variable domain, with the rest looked up from reference TRBV19 and TRBJ1-2, is DGGITQSPKYLFRKEGQNVTLSCEQNLNHDAMYWYRQDPGQGLRLIYYSQIVNDFQKGDIAEGYSVSREKKESFPLTVTSAQKNPTAFYLCASSIAGQLYGYTFGSGTRLTVV.

The gene calls are TRBV5-6 and TRBJ2-7, with 7 nucleotides matching TRBD2. After removal of 0 bases from V and 5 bases from J, the junction contained 8 bases not matched to a gene. The CDR3 runs to 15 residues. The germline gives CDR1 SGHDT, CDR2 YYEEEE. The DNA for the CDR3 is TGTGCCAGCAGCTTGGTAGGACTAGTAGAAGACGAGCAGTACTTC. This sequence encodes CASSLVGLVEDEQYF.

V usage is TRBV19 and J usage is TRBJ1-1, with D unclear. The ends were cut back, 6 bases at V and 4 bases at J, with 12 bases in the middle. The CDR3 has 13 residues. The germline gives CDR1 LNHDA, CDR2 SQIVND (reference sequence). The CDR3 sequence is CASRQTERTEAFF. The CDR3 DNA reads as TGTGCCAGTAGGCAGACTGAACGCACTGAAGCTTTCTTT. The complete variable domain, with remaining parts taken from reference TRBV19 and TRBJ1-1, reads DGGITQSPKYLFRKEGQNVTLSCEQNLNHDAMYWYRQDPGQGLRLIYYSQIVNDFQKGDIAEGYSVSREKKESFPLTVTSAQKNPTAFYLCASRQTERTEAFFGQGTRLTVV.

This chain joins TRBV6-2 or TRBV6-3 and TRBJ1-2, with a weak D call TRBD1 (5 bases). Trimming left V 5 bases short and J 3 bases short, with 22 bases between. CDR1 MNHEY and CDR2 SVGEGT come from the germline V gene. The CDR3 is 17 amino acids. This chain's CDR3 is CASSHAPEGWIYYGYTF. The CDR3 DNA sequence: TGTGCCAGCAGTCACGCGCCGGAGGGGTGGATTTACTATGGCTACACCTTC.

The chain carries TRBV21-1 and TRBJ2-3; the table names TRBD1, a call not compared with the DNA. TRBV21-1 is described as a pseudogene. The CDR3 has 13 residues. The CDR3 spells CASSKSPTDTQYF. The CDR3 DNA sequence: TGTGCCAGCTCCAAATCCCCCACAGATACGCAGTATTTT.

A single count supports this clone. The gene calls are TRBV11-2 and TRBJ1-2, with TRBD1 matching 11 bases. Germline CDR1 SGHAT, CDR2 FQNNGV. The CDR3 contains 15 residues. With V trimmed by 5 bases and J by 5 bases, 7 bases remained unmatched. The CDR3, as DNA: TGTGCCAGCAGCCCCGGACAGGGGGCTATGTATGGCTACACCTTC. This codes for CASSPGQGAMYGYTF.

Comment on this clone: A read error may account for a junction end that differs from germline. CDR3 protein: CASSPPTSGHAVF. In DNA form, the CDR3 reads TGTGCCAGCAGCCCGCCCACTAGCGGACATGCGGTCTTC. The chain joins TRBV5-4 to TRBJ2-1; 8 bases align to TRBD2. CDR3 size: 13 residues. The germline gives CDR1 SGHNT, CDR2 YYREEE (reference sequence).